Below are 29 T cell receptor beta chains sequenced from a single sample in a study of PD-L1 blockade in urothelial cancer. Time point: pretreatment peripheral blood. This table comes from immunoSEQ multiplex PCR, and its TCRdb copy is limited to in-frame clones, with some not included. Here the sample spans about 130,000 clones, roughly 83% being singletons. Specimen: PBMCs, collected around atezolizumab (anti-PD-L1) treatment. Receptor source: a man in his forties or fifties with urothelial cancer.

This chain's CDR3 is CASSDRTSGGELFF. The CDR3, as DNA: TGTGCCAGCTCAGACAGGACTAGCGGCGGGGAGCTGTTTTTT. The rearrangement uses TRBV18 and TRBJ2-2, with TRBD2 matching over 10 bases. The V gene's germline CDR1 is KGHSH and CDR2 LQKENI. The trim removed 5 bases at V and 7 bases at J, leaving 4 bases unmatched. This CDR3 has 14 amino acids.

This clone was seen a handful of times. The chain couples TRBV28 to TRBJ1-1; tentative D call: TRBD1 (6 bases). Germline V gene sequence: CDR1 MDHEN, CDR2 SYDVKM. V was cut by 6 bases and J by 3 bases, with 23 bases left in between. The CDR3 is 17 residues long. The CDR3 is CASRLILHRVWDTEAFF. For the CDR3, the DNA is TGTGCCAGCAGACTGATCCTACACAGGGTCTGGGACACTGAAGCTTTCTTT. Variable domain in full (rest from reference TRBV28 and TRBJ1-1): DVKVTQSSRYLVKRTGEKVFLECVQDMDHENMFWYRQDPGLGLRLIYFSYDVKMKEKGDIPEGYSVSREKKERFSLILESASTNQTSMYLCASRLILHRVWDTEAFFGQGTRLTVV.

This clone was seen once. The chain joins TRBV5-4 to TRBJ2-7, with D maybe TRBD1 (6 bases). Germline V gene sequence: CDR1 SGHNT, CDR2 YYREEE (reference sequence). V gave up 2 bases and J gave up 5 bases, with 11 bases separating them. The CDR3 runs 13 residues. For the CDR3, the DNA is TGTGCCAGCAGCTTTCAGGGGCGCAACGAGCAGTACTTC. Its translation: CASSFQGRNEQYF.

This chain uses TRBV7-9 with TRBJ2-1, with 14 bases matching TRBD2. Per germline, CDR1 SEHNR and CDR2 FQNEAQ (reference sequence). V was clipped by 6 bases and J by 9 bases; unmatched bases: 7. The CDR3 runs to 15 residues. As DNA, the CDR3 is TGTGCCAGCAGGTCGACTAGCGGGAGGGCCTCTGAGCAGTTCTTC. Protein product: CASRSTSGRASEQFF.

The rearrangement uses TRBV15 and TRBJ2-7; a weak D match, TRBD2 (5 bases). The ends were cut back, 3 bases at V and 6 bases at J, with 12 bases in the middle. CDR1 is LNHNV and CDR2 is YYDKDF in the germline V gene (reference sequence). The CDR3 contains 13 residues. CDR3 bases: TGTGCCACCAGCAGGGGAGTACGGGGCGAGCAGTACTTC. Protein product: CATSRGVRGEQYF.

This chain links TRBV5-1 with TRBJ2-1; TRBD2 matches at 11 bases. This CDR3 has 15 amino acids. The J segment lost 4 bases and the V segment lost 4 bases, leaving 4 bases of the junction unmatched. Germline-derived CDR1 and CDR2 are SGHRS and YFSETQ. This CDR3 reads CASSPLAGGYNEQFF. CDR3 nucleotides: TGCGCCAGCAGCCCCCTAGCGGGAGGTTACAATGAGCAGTTCTTC.

In its sample, this clone was seen a few times. The chain has TRBV5-1 and TRBJ1-1; 7 bases agree with TRBD1. This CDR3 has 17 residues. Germline values: CDR1 SGHRS, CDR2 YFSETQ. V gave up 3 bases and J gave up 3 bases; unmatched junction bases: 14. The CDR3 region has the DNA TGCGCCAGCAGCTCGCCGCCGGGACAGATCAGGGACACTGAAGCTTTCTTT. This gives the protein CASSSPPGQIRDTEAFF. Supplemented by reference TRBV5-1 and TRBJ1-1, the full variable domain reads KAGVTQTPRYLIKTRGQQVTLSCSPISGHRSVSWYQQTPGQGLQFLFEYFSETQRNKGNFPGRFSGRQFSNSRSEMNVSTLELGDSALYLCASSSPPGQIRDTEAFFGQGTRLTVV.

This clone was detected a few times. This chain joins TRBV5-1 and TRBJ1-1, with D maybe TRBD1 (5 bases). V shed 3 bases and J shed 4 bases, with 13 bases lying between them. CDR3 length: 14 residues. Germline values: CDR1 SGHRS, CDR2 YFSETQ. Written as DNA, the CDR3 is TGCGCCAGCAGCTGGGGGGGTGAGGGCACTGAAGCTTTCTTT. Its protein product is CASSWGGEGTEAFF.

The rearrangement links TRBV5-1 to TRBJ2-3, with 7 bases lining up with TRBD2. CDR1 is SGHRS, CDR2 YFSETQ, per germline. The V segment lost 4 bases and the J segment 0 bases; nucleotides outside the gene matches: 2. This CDR3 contains 14 residues. The CDR3: CASSVGGSTDTQYF. CDR3 in DNA: TGCGCCAGCAGCGTGGGAGGGAGCACAGATACGCAGTATTTT.

The sample holds many counts of this clone. The chain carries TRBV5-1 and TRBJ2-7; 8 nucleotides agree with TRBD2. Germline V gene lookup returns CDR1 SGHRS and CDR2 YFSETQ. J was trimmed by 0 bases and V by 0 bases; bases with no gene match: 5. The length of the CDR3 is 16 residues. CDR3 sequence: CASSLASGLSSYEQYF. The CDR3 nucleotides read TGCGCCAGCAGCTTGGCTAGCGGGCTTAGCTCCTACGAGCAGTACTTC.

The rearrangement joins TRBV7-6 to TRBJ2-7; 10 bases match TRBD2. The trim removed 1 base at V and 5 bases at J, leaving 8 bases unmatched. The CDR3 spans 16 residues. Germline CDR1 reads SGHVS; CDR2 reads FNYEAQ. The CDR3 loop reads CASSLGLAGVGHEQYF. The CDR3 DNA reads as TGTGCCAGCAGCTTAGGGCTAGCGGGAGTGGGCCACGAGCAGTACTTC.

In DNA, the CDR3 is TGCGCCAGCAGCCAAGTGTTTACAGGGGGCTCCGCAGATACGCAGTATTTT. Its protein product is CASSQVFTGGSADTQYF. This chain uses TRBV4-1 with TRBJ2-3, with 9 bases lining up with TRBD1. Germline CDR1 MGHRA, CDR2 YSYEKL. Germline trimming cut 1 base from V and 4 bases from J; bases unmatched to any gene: 9. The CDR3 length is 17 residues.

The gene calls are TRBV4-1 and TRBJ2-3; 11 bases are a match to TRBD2. V shed 3 bases and J 3 bases; nucleotides not matched to a gene: 11. The CDR3 extends over 18 amino acids. The germline gives CDR1 MGHRA, CDR2 YSYEKL. CDR3 nucleotide sequence: TGCGCCAGCAGCCATAGATTTAGCGGGAGGGCCGATACAGATACGCAGTATTTT. This gives the protein CASSHRFSGRADTDTQYF.

V is TRBV5-6 and J is TRBJ2-3; 7 bases agree with TRBD2. This CDR3 contains 17 residues. Germline CDR1 SGHDT, CDR2 YYEEEE. The V gene end was trimmed by 0 bases and the J gene end by 1 base; junction bases not matched to a gene: 8. CDR3 nucleotides: TGTGCCAGCAGCTTGGGGTTGAGCGGGACTCGCACAGATACGCAGTATTTT. Protein: CASSLGLSGTRTDTQYF.

The chain links TRBV18 to TRBJ1-2; weak D call: TRBD1 (6 bases). CDR3 length equals 17 residues. V gave up 3 bases and J gave up 2 bases, with 19 bases separating them. Germline loops: CDR1 KGHSH, CDR2 LQKENI. This CDR3 is CASSPAALRDNNYGYTF. DNA for the CDR3: TGTGCCAGCTCACCGGCTGCGCTACGGGACAACAACTATGGCTACACCTTC.

In regard to this clone: The junction differs from germline at one of its ends, possibly a read error. The rearrangement uses TRBV6-5 and TRBJ2-6; perhaps TRBD1 as D (6 bases). There are 15 residues in the CDR3. Germline CDR1 reads MNHEY; CDR2 reads SVGAGI. CDR3 sequence: CASRGGWSGANVLTF. As DNA, the CDR3 is TGTGCCAGCAGAGGGGGTTGGTCTGGGGCCAACGTCCTAACTTTC.

The chain recombines TRBV4-2 with TRBJ2-6; possible D gene TRBD2, 5 bases. CDR1 is LGHNA, CDR2 YNFKEQ, per germline. The CDR3 contains 14 residues. V was cut by 0 bases and J by 9 bases, with 9 bases left in between. As DNA, the CDR3 is TGTGCCAGCAGCCAAGAAGGAGGTTACAACGTCCTGACTTTC. Translated: CASSQEGGYNVLTF.

V is TRBV2 and J is TRBJ2-2; possibly TRBD2 for D (5 bases). The CDR3 extends over 14 amino acids. V lost 6 bases and J lost 5, with 13 bases in between. CDR1 and CDR2 (germline): SNHLY, FYNNEI. The CDR3 DNA follows: TGTGCCAGCAGACGACAAAGCGGTACCGGGGAGCTGTTTTTT. It encodes CASRRQSGTGELFF. Looking up the rest from reference TRBV2 and TRBJ2-2 gives the full variable domain: EPEVTQTPSHQVTQMGQEVILRCVPISNHLYFYWYRQILGQKVEFLVSFYNNEISEKSEIFDDQFSVERPDGSNFTLKIRSTKLEDSAMYFCASRRQSGTGELFFGEGSRLTVL.

The chain is built from TRBV7-9 and TRBJ2-7, with 11 bases identical to TRBD2. This CDR3 has 15 residues. The germline V gene encodes CDR1 SEHNR and CDR2 FQNEAQ (reference sequence). After removal of 3 bases from V and 3 bases from J, the junction contained 4 bases not matched to a gene. CDR3 residues: CASSLTGTSGYEQYF. The CDR3, as DNA: TGTGCCAGCAGCTTGACAGGGACTAGCGGCTACGAGCAGTACTTC.

Only a few counts were recorded for this clone. This chain joins TRBV28 and TRBJ1-2; TRBD1 is a possible D gene (5 bases). The ends were cut back, 4 bases at V and 1 base at J, with 16 bases in the middle. The CDR3 is 16 amino acids. Germline CDR1 is MDHEN and CDR2 is SYDVKM. CDR3 nucleotides: TGTGCCAGCAGTTCCCCGGGGGAGGGGAATAACTATGGCTACACCTTC. This sequence encodes CASSSPGEGNNYGYTF.

This chain connects TRBV27 to TRBJ1-2, with D perhaps matching TRBD1 (5 bases). V lost 3 bases and J 4 bases, leaving 9 bases between the germline ends. This CDR3 has 13 amino acids. Germline V gene sequence: CDR1 MNHEY, CDR2 SMNVEV (reference sequence). The CDR3 loop reads CASSFQGSYGYTF. The CDR3 bases are TGTGCCAGCAGTTTCCAGGGTAGCTATGGCTACACCTTC.

This chain links TRBV7-9 with TRBJ2-7, with 9 bases lining up with TRBD1. V lost 5 bases to trimming and J lost 5 bases; unmatched junction nucleotides: 7. Germline V CDR1 and CDR2: SEHNR, FQNEAQ (reference sequence). The CDR3 loop spans 14 amino acids. In DNA form, the CDR3 reads TGTGCCAGCAGCCACCAGGGACAGGGTCACGAGCAGTACTTC. Amino acids: CASSHQGQGHEQYF.

V is TRBV20-1 and J is TRBJ2-1; D is undetermined. V lost 3 bases and J lost 9, with 6 bases in between. The CDR3 loop spans 10 amino acids. Germline lookup yields CDR1 DFQATT and CDR2 SNEGSKA (reference sequence). The CDR3 protein is CSASGLEQFF. The DNA for the CDR3 is TGCAGTGCTAGTGGGCTTGAGCAGTTCTTC.

In its sample, this clone was seen once. CDR3 in amino acids: CASSPGVDRVGETQYF. The DNA of the CDR3 is TGTGCCAGCAGTCCCGGGGTTGACAGGGTGGGCGAGACCCAGTACTTC. This sequence joins TRBV27 and TRBJ2-5; 7 nucleotides agree with TRBD1. The germline V gene encodes CDR1 MNHEY and CDR2 SMNVEV (reference sequence). V was pared by 5 bases and J by 5 bases, with 14 bases of the junction left unmatched. The CDR3 covers 16 residues.

The rearrangement uses TRBV4-1 and TRBJ2-3, with TRBD1 matching 10 bases. Germline CDR1 MGHRA, CDR2 YSYEKL. CDR3 length equals 16 residues. Trimming at V came to 3 bases and at J to 6 bases, leaving 9 bases not matched to a gene. The CDR3 here is CASSQLRDRGSDTQYF. CDR3 coding DNA: TGCGCCAGCAGCCAGTTACGGGACAGGGGTTCCGATACGCAGTATTTT.

The CDR3 loop is CASSPRDTRGAQPQHF. The CDR3 DNA is TGTGCCAGCAGCCCTAGGGACACCCGTGGGGCGCAGCCCCAGCATTTT. This sequence joins TRBV28 and TRBJ1-5, with D perhaps matching TRBD1 (6 bases). V lost 6 bases and J lost 7, with 22 bases in between. The V gene's germline CDR1 is MDHEN and CDR2 SYDVKM. This CDR3 comprises 16 residues. Filled out from reference TRBV28 and TRBJ1-5, the complete variable domain reads DVKVTQSSRYLVKRTGEKVFLECVQDMDHENMFWYRQDPGLGLRLIYFSYDVKMKEKGDIPEGYSVSREKKERFSLILESASTNQTSMYLCASSPRDTRGAQPQHFGDGTRLSIL.

The CDR3 sequence is CASSPGTSGSGEQFF. In DNA form, the CDR3 reads TGCGCCAGCAGCCCCGGGACTAGCGGGAGCGGTGAGCAGTTCTTC. This sequence joins TRBV5-1 and TRBJ2-1; 14 nucleotides match TRBD2. V gave up 4 bases and J gave up 9 bases; unmatched junction bases: 6. Germline CDR1 reads SGHRS; CDR2 reads YFSETQ. The CDR3 consists of 15 residues.

This CDR3 reads CASSVSGTSGELFF. CDR3 nucleotide sequence: TGTGCCAGCAGCGTTAGCGGGACCTCCGGGGAGCTGTTTTTT. The chain recombines TRBV9 with TRBJ2-2; 8 bases match TRBD2. V shed 2 bases, J shed 6 bases, and the junction held 3 bases outside the gene matches. This CDR3 region has 14 residues. CDR1 is SGDLS, CDR2 YYNGEE, per germline.

The chain recombines TRBV11-2 with TRBJ2-7; 9 bases are shared with TRBD1. CDR1 is SGHAT, CDR2 FQNNGV, per germline. V was pared by 4 bases and J by 3 bases, with 13 bases of the junction left unmatched. This CDR3 region has 17 residues. The DNA of the CDR3 is TGTGCCAGCAGCTCCTTTGAACGCCGGGACAGGGTCTACGAGCAGTACTTC. It encodes CASSSFERRDRVYEQYF.